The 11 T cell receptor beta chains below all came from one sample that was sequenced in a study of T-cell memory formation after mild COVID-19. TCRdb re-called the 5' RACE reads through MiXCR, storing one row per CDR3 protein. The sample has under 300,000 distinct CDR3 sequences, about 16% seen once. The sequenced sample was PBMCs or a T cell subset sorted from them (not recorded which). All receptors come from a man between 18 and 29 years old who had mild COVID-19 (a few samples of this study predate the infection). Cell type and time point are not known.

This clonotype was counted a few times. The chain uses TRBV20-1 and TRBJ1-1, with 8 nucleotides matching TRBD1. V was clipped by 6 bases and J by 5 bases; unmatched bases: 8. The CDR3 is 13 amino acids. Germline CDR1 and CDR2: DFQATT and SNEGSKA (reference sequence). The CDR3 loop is CSALNRGRTEAFF. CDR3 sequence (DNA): TGCAGTGCCCTCAACAGGGGGAGGACTGAAGCTTTCTTT.

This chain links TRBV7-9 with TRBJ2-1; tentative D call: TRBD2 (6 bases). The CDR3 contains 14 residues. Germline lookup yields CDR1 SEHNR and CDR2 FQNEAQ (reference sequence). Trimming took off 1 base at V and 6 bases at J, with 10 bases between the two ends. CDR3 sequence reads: CASSLGTSRNEQFF. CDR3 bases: TGTGCCAGCAGCTTAGGAACTAGCCGCAATGAGCAGTTCTTC. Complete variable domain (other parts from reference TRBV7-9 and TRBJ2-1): DTGVSQNPRHKITKRGQNVTFRCDPISEHNRLYWYRQTLGQGPEFLTYFQNEAQLEKSRLLSDRFSAERPKGSFSTLEIQRTEQGDSAMYLCASSLGTSRNEQFFGPGTRLTVL.

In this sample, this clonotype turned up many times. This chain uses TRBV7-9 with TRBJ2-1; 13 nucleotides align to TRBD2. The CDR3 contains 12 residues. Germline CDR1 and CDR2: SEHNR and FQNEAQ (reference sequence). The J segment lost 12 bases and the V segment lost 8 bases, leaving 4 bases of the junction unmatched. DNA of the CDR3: TGTGCCAGCGGACTAGCGGGGGTGGGGCAGTTCTTC. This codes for CASGLAGVGQFF.

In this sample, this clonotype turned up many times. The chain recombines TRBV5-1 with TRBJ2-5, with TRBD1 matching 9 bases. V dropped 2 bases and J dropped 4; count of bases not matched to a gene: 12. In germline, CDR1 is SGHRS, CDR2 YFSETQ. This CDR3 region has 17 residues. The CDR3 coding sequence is TGCGCCAGCAGCTTCCCCCCTGGTGGACAGGGGATAGAGACCCAGTACTTC. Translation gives CASSFPPGGQGIETQYF.

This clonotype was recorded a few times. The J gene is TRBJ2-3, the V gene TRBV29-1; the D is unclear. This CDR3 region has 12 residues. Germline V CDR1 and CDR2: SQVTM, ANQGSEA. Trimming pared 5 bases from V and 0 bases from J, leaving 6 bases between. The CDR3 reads CSVLTSTDTQYF. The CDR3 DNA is TGCAGCGTTCTCACGAGCACAGATACGCAGTATTTT.

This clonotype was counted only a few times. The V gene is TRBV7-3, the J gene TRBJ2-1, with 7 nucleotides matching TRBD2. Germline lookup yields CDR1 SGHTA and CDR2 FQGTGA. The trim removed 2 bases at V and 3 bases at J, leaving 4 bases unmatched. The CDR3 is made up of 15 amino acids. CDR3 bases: TGTGCCAGCAGCTTACAACTAGCGAGCTACAATGAGCAGTTCTTC. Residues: CASSLQLASYNEQFF.

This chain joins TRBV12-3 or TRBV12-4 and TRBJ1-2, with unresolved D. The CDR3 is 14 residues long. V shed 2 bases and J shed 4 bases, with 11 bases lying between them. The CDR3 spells CASSLQAGPYGYTF. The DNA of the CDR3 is TGTGCCAGCAGTTTACAGGCAGGACCCTATGGCTACACCTTC.

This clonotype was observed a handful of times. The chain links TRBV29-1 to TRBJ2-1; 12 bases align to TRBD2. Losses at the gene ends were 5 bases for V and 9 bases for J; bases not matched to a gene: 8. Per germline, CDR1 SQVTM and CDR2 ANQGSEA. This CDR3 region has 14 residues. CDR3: CSVRGLAGGSEQFF. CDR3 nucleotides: TGCAGCGTTCGGGGACTAGCGGGCGGTAGTGAGCAGTTCTTC.

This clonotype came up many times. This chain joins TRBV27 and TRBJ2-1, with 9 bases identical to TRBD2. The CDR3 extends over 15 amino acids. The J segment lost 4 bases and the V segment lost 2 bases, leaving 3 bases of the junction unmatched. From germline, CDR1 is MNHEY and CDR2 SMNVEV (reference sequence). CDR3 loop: CASSLIAGVYNEQFF. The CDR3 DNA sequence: TGTGCCAGCAGTTTAATAGCGGGGGTATACAATGAGCAGTTCTTC.

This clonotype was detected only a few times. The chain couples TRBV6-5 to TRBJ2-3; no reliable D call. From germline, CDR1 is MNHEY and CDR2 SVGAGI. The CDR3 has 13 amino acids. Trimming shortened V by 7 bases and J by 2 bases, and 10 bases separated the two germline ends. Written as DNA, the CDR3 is TGTGCCAGCACGGGCATCCACACAGATACGCAGTATTTT. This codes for CASTGIHTDTQYF.

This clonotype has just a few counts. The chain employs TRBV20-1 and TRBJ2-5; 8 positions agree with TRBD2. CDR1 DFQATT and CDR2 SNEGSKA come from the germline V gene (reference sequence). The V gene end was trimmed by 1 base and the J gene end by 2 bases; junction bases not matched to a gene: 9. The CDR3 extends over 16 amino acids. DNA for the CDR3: TGCAGTGCTAGAGTTGCGGGGGCGGGGGGTCAAGAGACCCAGTACTTC. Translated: CSARVAGAGGQETQYF.